This T cell receptor beta chain was sequenced for a study of blood T cell repertoires in COVID-19. As for the study in general: Samples came from the United States, Italy and Spain, spanning acute and convalescent COVID-19.

The germline V gene has CDR1 MNHEY and CDR2 SVGAGI. V was trimmed by 6 bases and J by 6 bases, leaving 16 bases between them. CDR3 size: 14 residues. Original analysis: The assay estimated nucleated cells by amplifying reference gene primers. Profiling relied on immunoSEQ multiplex PCR, and the TCRdb table lists in-frame clones only, not all of them. That table is the source of V, J and clone size, and D and trimming were worked out from the DNA. The sample carries roughly 140,000 clones, around 80% recorded once. Sequencing used peripheral blood. The clonotype comes from a man aged 60-69 years with active or convalescent COVID-19. The chain is built from TRBV6-5 and TRBJ2-3, with a possible D match to TRBD1 (5 bases). This chain's CDR3 is CASSPPAGLDTQYF. The CDR3 bases are TGTGCCAGCAGCCCCCCGGCAGGGTTGGATACGCAGTATTTT.